This T cell receptor beta chain emerged from a study of tumor-infiltrating lymphocytes in primary liver carcinoma. Whole-study findings and limits: For tumor-adjacent and tumor-blood pairs, overlap was less than that seen for tumor region pairs.

Investigators took RNA and DNA out together from approximately 22-30 mg of unsorted bulk tissue. The cohort consisted of patients whose primary liver carcinoma was surgically resected. V dropped 3 bases and J dropped 4; count of bases not matched to a gene: 14. CDR3 length equals 17 residues. Germline CDR1 and CDR2: LGHNA and YSLEER. Regarding this clonotype: Antigen specificity is unknown.

Starting from around 500 ng of total RNA, TCR beta cDNA was produced with a primer in the constant region. Three nested multiplex PCR rounds, a slightly modified ARM-PCR method, built the TCR beta libraries. Forward primers for TRBV1-TRBV30 and a C-beta reverse primer served the first two PCR rounds, at around 9 cycles each. TCRdb re-analysed the multiplex PCR reads in MiXCR, keeping a single row per CDR3 protein. Of 100,000 or so distinct CDR3 sequences detected, roughly 85% appear once; the ten largest clones hold 15% to 20%. The clonotype was recovered from a man between 40 and 49 years old with primary liver carcinoma and hepatitis B virus infection. Material for sequencing was liver tumor tissue from sampling region 3. The subset here: tumor region T3, left-lateral pole. The chain joins TRBV4-3 to TRBJ1-2, with 7 bases fitting TRBD1. For the CDR3, the DNA is TGCGCCAGCAGCCAGGATTATCTACAGGGGTGGATCTATGGCTACACCTTC. This gives the protein CASSQDYLQGWIYGYTF.